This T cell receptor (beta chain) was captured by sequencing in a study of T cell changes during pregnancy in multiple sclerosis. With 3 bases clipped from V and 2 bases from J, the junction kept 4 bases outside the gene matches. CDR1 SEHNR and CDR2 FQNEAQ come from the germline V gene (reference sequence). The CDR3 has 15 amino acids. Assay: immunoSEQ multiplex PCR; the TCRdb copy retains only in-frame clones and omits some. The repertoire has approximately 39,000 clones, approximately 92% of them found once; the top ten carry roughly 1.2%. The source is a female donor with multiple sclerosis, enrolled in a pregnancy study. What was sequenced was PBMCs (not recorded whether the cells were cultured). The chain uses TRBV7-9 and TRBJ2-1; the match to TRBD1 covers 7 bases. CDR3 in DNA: TGTGCCAGCAGCTTGGGGCAGGGGGCCTACAATGAGCAGTTCTTC. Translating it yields CASSLGQGAYNEQFF.